These T cell receptor beta chains were read from a single sample in a study of T cell responses to AZD1222 COVID-19 vaccine. TCRdb's copy holds only in-frame clones and misses some; the assay was immunoSEQ multiplex PCR. The repertoire holds tens of thousands of clones, with about 83% as singletons. This specimen was peripheral blood, taken 28 days after the second AZD1222 dose. Receptors originate from an adult who received the AZD1222 COVID-19 vaccine. The CDR3 runs from the conserved cysteine through the conserved F or W. The D gene is left open where the match is weak. Only part of the rows carry a size: once, few, many, or a class if the clone is expanded.

abundance,d_gene,v_gene,j_gene,CDR3aa,CDR3nt
-,-,TRBV7-6,TRBJ2-7,CASSPRDRTYEQYF,TGTGCCAGCAGCCCCCGGGACCGTACCTACGAGCAGTACTTC
-,TRBD1,TRBV19,TRBJ2-7,CASSDTGTGAYEQYF,TGTGCCAGTAGCGATACCGGGACAGGGGCCTACGAGCAGTACTTC
-,TRBD2,TRBV9,TRBJ2-1,CASSSHHGTSVNEQFF,TGTGCCAGCAGCTCCCACCACGGGACTAGCGTCAATGAGCAGTTCTTC
-,TRBD2,TRBV15,TRBJ2-5,CATSRGGGETQYF,TGTGCCACCAGCAGAGGGGGGGGAGAGACCCAGTACTTC
-,-,TRBV5-4,TRBJ2-3,CASSLGSRVADTQYF,TGTGCCAGCAGCTTGGGATCTAGGGTGGCAGATACGCAGTATTTT
-,-,TRBV7-7,TRBJ1-5,CASSQRHTSNQPQHF,TGTGCTAGCAGCCAACGACATACTAGCAATCAGCCCCAGCATTTT
-,-,TRBV2,TRBJ1-5,CASNRDYQPQHF,TGTGCCAGCAACAGGGATTATCAGCCCCAGCATTTT
-,-,TRBV25-1,TRBJ2-7,CASSEFETLALGQYF,TGTGCCAGCAGTGAATTCGAGACCCTAGCCTTGGGGCAGTACTTC
-,-,TRBV7-9,TRBJ1-6,CASSLIESPLHF,TGTGCCAGCAGCTTAATTGAATCACCCCTCCACTTT
-,-,TRBV3-1/TRBV3-2,TRBJ2-7,CASSRQTMYEQYF,TGTGCCAGCAGCCGCCAGACCATGTACGAGCAGTACTTC
-,-,TRBV29-1,TRBJ2-3,CSVAEGYTDTQYF,TGCAGCGTTGCGGAGGGGTACACAGATACGCAGTATTTT
-,-,TRBV2,TRBJ2-2,CASSEGSGGTGELFF,TGTGCCAGCAGTGAAGGGTCAGGGGGGACCGGGGAGCTGTTTTTT
-,TRBD1,TRBV19,TRBJ1-5,CASSGTGGQPQHF,TGTGCCAGTTCCGGGACAGGGGGTCAGCCCCAGCATTTT
once,TRBD1,TRBV5-1,TRBJ1-6,CASATGQGNSPLHF,TGCGCCAGCGCAACAGGACAGGGGAATTCACCCCTCCACTTT
-,-,TRBV6-2/TRBV6-3,TRBJ2-7,CASSYSWGAPYEQYF,TGTGCCAGCAGTTATTCATGGGGCGCCCCCTACGAGCAGTACTTC
once,-,TRBV5-1,TRBJ1-5,CASSLGGPGNQPQHF,TGCGCCAGCAGCTTGGGGGGGCCTGGCAATCAGCCCCAGCATTTT
-,-,TRBV21-1,TRBJ1-2,CASSQTGSRPGAEESGYTF,TGTGCCAGCAGCCAAACGGGGAGCCGGCCGGGGGCCGAGGAATCTGGCTACACCTTC
-,-,TRBV6-5,TRBJ1-5,CASSLQGPGQPQHF,TGTGCCAGCAGCCTACAGGGTCCGGGTCAGCCCCAGCATTTT
-,-,TRBV10-3,TRBJ1-3,CATRDSLGPGNTIYF,TGTGCCACTAGAGACAGTTTGGGGCCAGGAAACACCATATATTTT
-,TRBD2,TRBV3-1/TRBV3-2,TRBJ2-5,CASSQPGLAGGQETQYF,TGTGCCAGCAGCCAGCCGGGACTAGCGGGGGGGCAAGAGACCCAGTACTTC
-,-,TRBV5-1,TRBJ1-1,CASSPRAPNTEAFF,TGCGCCAGCAGCCCCCGAGCTCCTAACACTGAAGCTTTCTTT
-,TRBD1,TRBV7-9,TRBJ1-2,CASSPRDREQGYGYTF,TGTGCCAGCAGCCCACGGGACAGGGAGCAGGGCTATGGCTACACCTTC
-,-,TRBV6-2/TRBV6-3,TRBJ2-2,CASSSNFGLFSTGELFF,TGTGCCAGCAGCTCCAATTTTGGGTTGTTTAGCACCGGGGAGCTGTTTTTT
-,-,TRBV7-9,TRBJ1-2,CASSTRPYGYTF,TGTGCCAGCAGCACTCGTCCCTATGGCTACACCTTC
few,TRBD1,TRBV28,TRBJ2-7,CASSFGTGDSDEQYF,TGTGCCAGCAGTTTCGGGACAGGGGATTCGGACGAGCAGTACTTC
once,TRBD1,TRBV7-3,TRBJ2-3,CASSPGQGGTDTQYF,TGTGCCAGCAGCCCCGGACAGGGAGGCACAGATACGCAGTATTTT
-,-,TRBV5-1,TRBJ2-3,CASSPLVGLGDTQYF,TGCGCCAGCAGCCCCCTAGTGGGCCTTGGAGATACGCAGTATTTT
-,TRBD2,TRBV7-6,TRBJ2-3,CASSPLAGGTDTQYF,TGTGCCAGCAGCCCTCTAGCGGGGGGCACAGATACGCAGTATTTT
-,-,TRBV2,TRBJ2-7,CASSATYEQYF,TGTGCCAGCAGTGCCACCTACGAGCAGTACTTC
-,TRBD2,TRBV19,TRBJ2-3,CASSSSGGSRTQYF,TGTGCCAGTAGTTCCAGCGGGGGATCTCGTACGCAGTATTTT
-,-,TRBV6-5,TRBJ2-7,CASSYSDQGLFEQYF,TGTGCCAGCAGTTACTCCGACCAGGGTTTATTCGAGCAGTACTTC
-,-,TRBV5-1,TRBJ1-1,CASGINRNTEAFF,TGCGCCAGCGGAATAAACAGGAACACTGAAGCTTTCTTT
-,-,TRBV7-6,TRBJ1-1,CASSLSGSTEAFF,TGTGCCAGCAGCTTATCTGGGTCCACTGAAGCTTTCTTT
-,-,TRBV6-6,TRBJ1-5,CASSYSAGVGNQPQHF,TGTGCCAGCAGTTACTCAGCAGGGGTGGGCAATCAGCCCCAGCATTTT
-,-,TRBV5-6,TRBJ2-2,CASSRRPDGNTGELFF,TGTGCCAGCAGCCGCCGACCCGATGGGAACACCGGGGAGCTGTTTTTT
-,TRBD1,TRBV10-3,TRBJ2-7,CAITTGQGLYEQYF,TGTGCCATCACCACGGGACAGGGACTCTACGAGCAGTACTTC
-,TRBD1,TRBV7-2,TRBJ2-2,CASSLSAGGGTGELFF,TGTGCCAGCAGCTTGTCCGCAGGGGGCGGCACCGGGGAGCTGTTTTTT
-,-,TRBV28,TRBJ1-1,CASNRMNTEAFF,TGTGCCAGCAACCGAATGAACACTGAAGCTTTCTTT
-,-,TRBV9,TRBJ2-1,CASSVSLTGLYEQFF,TGTGCCAGCAGCGTATCACTAACAGGGCTTTATGAGCAGTTCTTC
-,-,TRBV3-1/TRBV3-2,TRBJ1-6,CASSQDRTASPLHF,TGTGCCAGCAGCCAAGATCGAACAGCTTCACCCCTCCACTTT
-,-,TRBV14,TRBJ2-7,CASSELTGHEQYF,TGTGCCAGCAGCGAACTTACAGGACACGAGCAGTACTTC
-,-,TRBV5-4,TRBJ2-1,CASSSPRKGWWDNEQFF,TGTGCCAGCAGCTCCCCCCGGAAGGGGTGGTGGGACAATGAGCAGTTCTTC
-,TRBD2,TRBV7-2,TRBJ2-7,CASSKGLAGGLPYEQYF,TGTGCCAGCAGCAAGGGACTAGCGGGGGGGCTCCCCTACGAGCAGTACTTC
-,-,TRBV10-3,TRBJ2-2,CAITRNTGELFF,TGTGCCATCACACGGAACACCGGGGAGCTGTTTTTT
-,TRBD1,TRBV7-8,TRBJ1-5,CASSLLSTGVQPQHF,TGTGCCAGCAGCCTACTCAGCACAGGGGTACAGCCCCAGCATTTT
-,-,TRBV7-2,TRBJ1-5,CASSLGNAYSNQPQHF,TGTGCCAGCAGCTTAGGGAACGCCTATAGCAATCAGCCCCAGCATTTT
-,-,TRBV5-1,TRBJ2-7,CASSSLASNEQYF,TGCGCCAGCAGCTCCCTAGCGAGCAACGAGCAGTACTTC
-,TRBD2,TRBV7-2,TRBJ2-7,CASSLVGLAGSEQYF,TGTGCCAGCAGCTTAGTTGGACTAGCGGGGAGTGAGCAGTACTTC
-,-,TRBV18,TRBJ1-5,CASSPVSNQPQHF,TGTGCCAGCTCACCGGTTAGCAATCAGCCCCAGCATTTT
-,TRBD1,TRBV30,TRBJ1-5,CAWSDRMTGDSQPQHF,TGTGCCTGGAGTGACCGGATGACAGGGGACAGTCAGCCCCAGCATTTT
-,TRBD1,TRBV9,TRBJ1-1,CASSEGANTEAFF,TGTGCCAGCAGCGAGGGGGCGAACACTGAAGCTTTCTTT
-,TRBD1,TRBV4-3,TRBJ1-4,CASSQLLGQVGGKEKLFF,TGCGCCAGCAGCCAACTACTTGGACAGGTTGGGGGAAAGGAAAAACTGTTTTTT
-,-,TRBV19,TRBJ2-7,CASSPGTASSYEQYF,TGTGCCAGTAGTCCGGGGACGGCGAGCTCCTACGAGCAGTACTTC
-,TRBD1,TRBV2,TRBJ2-2,CASRGTVYTGELFF,TGTGCCAGCAGGGGGACAGTATACACCGGGGAGCTGTTTTTT